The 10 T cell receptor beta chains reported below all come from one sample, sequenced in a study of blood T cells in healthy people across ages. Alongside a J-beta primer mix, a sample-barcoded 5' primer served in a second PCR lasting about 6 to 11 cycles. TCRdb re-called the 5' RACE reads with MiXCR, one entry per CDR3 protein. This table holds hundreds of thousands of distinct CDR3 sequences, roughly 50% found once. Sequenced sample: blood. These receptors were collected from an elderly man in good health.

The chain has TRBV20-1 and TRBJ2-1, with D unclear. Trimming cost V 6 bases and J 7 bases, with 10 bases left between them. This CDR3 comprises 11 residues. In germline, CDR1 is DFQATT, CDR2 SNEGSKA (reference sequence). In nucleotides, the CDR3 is TGCAGTGCCCACCGACTGAATGAGCAGTTCTTC. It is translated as CSAHRLNEQFF.

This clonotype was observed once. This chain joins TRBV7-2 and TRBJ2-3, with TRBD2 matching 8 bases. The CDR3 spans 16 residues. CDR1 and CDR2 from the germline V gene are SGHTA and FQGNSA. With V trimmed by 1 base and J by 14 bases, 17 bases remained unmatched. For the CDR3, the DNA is TGTGCCAGCAGCTTAGGGTTAGCGGGGCGGGGCAGATACGCGTATTTT. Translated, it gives CASSLGLAGRGRYAYF. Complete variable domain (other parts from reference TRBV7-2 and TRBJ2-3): GAGVSQSPSNKVTEKGKDVELRCDPISGHTALYWYRQSLGQGLEFLIYFQGNSAPDKSGLPSDRFSAERTGGSVSTLTIQRTQQEDSAVYLCASSLGLAGRGRYAYFGPGTRLTVL.

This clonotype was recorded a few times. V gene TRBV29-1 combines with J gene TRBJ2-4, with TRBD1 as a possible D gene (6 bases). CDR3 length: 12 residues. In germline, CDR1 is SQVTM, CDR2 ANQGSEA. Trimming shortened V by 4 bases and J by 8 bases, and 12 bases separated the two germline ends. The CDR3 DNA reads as TGCAGCGTTGGCCTCAGGGGAGACATTCAGTACTTC. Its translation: CSVGLRGDIQYF.

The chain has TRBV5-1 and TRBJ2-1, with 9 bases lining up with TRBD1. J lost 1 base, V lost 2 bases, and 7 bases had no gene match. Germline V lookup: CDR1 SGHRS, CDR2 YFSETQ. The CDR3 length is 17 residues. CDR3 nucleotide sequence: TGCGCCAGCAGCTTCCTCCCCGGGACAGGGTCCTACAATGAGCAGTTCTTC. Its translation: CASSFLPGTGSYNEQFF.

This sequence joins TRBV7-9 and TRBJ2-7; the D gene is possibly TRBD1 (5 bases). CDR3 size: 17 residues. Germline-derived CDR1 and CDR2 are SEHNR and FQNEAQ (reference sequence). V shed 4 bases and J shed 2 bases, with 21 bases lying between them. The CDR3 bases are TGTGCCAGCAGCTCCAGTAGGGGTGGTCTACTGACCTACGAGCAGTACTTC. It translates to CASSSSRGGLLTYEQYF.

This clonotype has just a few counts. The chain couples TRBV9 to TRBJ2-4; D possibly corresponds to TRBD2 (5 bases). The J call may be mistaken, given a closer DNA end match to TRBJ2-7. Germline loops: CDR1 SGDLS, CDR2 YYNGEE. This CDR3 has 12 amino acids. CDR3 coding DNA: TGTGCCAGCAGCGCTCCGGGGTACGAGCAGTACTTC. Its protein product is CASSAPGYEQYF.

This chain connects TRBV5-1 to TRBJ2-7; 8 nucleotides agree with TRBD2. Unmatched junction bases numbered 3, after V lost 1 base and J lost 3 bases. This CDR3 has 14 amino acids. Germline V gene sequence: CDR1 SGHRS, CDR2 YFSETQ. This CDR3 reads CASSLYSGGYEQYF. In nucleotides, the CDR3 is TGCGCCAGCAGCTTGTACAGCGGGGGCTACGAGCAGTACTTC.

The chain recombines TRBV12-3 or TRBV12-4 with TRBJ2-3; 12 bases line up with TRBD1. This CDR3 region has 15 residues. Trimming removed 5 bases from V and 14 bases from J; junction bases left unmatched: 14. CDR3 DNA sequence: TGTGCCAGCAGTCCCGGGACAGGGGGCTGGAGATACGCGTATTTT. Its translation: CASSPGTGGWRYAYF.

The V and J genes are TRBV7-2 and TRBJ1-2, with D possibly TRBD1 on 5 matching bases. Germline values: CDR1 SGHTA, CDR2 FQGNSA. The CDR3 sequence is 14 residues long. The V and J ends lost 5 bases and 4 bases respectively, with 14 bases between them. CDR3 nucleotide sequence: TGTGCCAGCAGCGCACCCGGGACGGGCTATGGCTACACCTTC. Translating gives CASSAPGTGYGYTF.

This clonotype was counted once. The DNA of the CDR3 is TGCAGCGTTGTGAGTAGCGGGGGGTCCGAGCAGTACTTC. Amino acids: CSVVSSGGSEQYF. The chain couples TRBV29-1 to TRBJ2-5; 10 nucleotides line up with TRBD2. The tail of the sequence fits TRBJ2-7 better, so the J call may be wrong. CDR3 length equals 13 residues. Germline V gene sequence: CDR1 SQVTM, CDR2 ANQGSEA.